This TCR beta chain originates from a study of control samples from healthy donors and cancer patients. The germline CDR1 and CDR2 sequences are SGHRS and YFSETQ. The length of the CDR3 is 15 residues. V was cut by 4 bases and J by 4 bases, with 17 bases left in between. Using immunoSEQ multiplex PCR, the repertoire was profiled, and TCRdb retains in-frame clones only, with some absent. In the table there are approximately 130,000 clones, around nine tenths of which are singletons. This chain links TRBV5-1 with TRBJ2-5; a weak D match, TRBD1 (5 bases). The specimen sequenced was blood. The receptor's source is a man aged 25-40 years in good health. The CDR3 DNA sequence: TGCGCCAGCAGCCCCGCGGTAGGGGTACGAGAGACCCAGTACTTC. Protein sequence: CASSPAVGVRETQYF.